This note documents a single TCR beta chain sequence. What it binds is not known. With 7 bases removed from V and 1 base from J, the gap between germline ends came to 16 bases. The CDR3 is 16 residues long. Germline lookup yields CDR1 SGHAT and CDR2 FQDESV (reference sequence). The data were taken from a study of Ad26.COV2.S vaccination and SARS-CoV-2 variants. Whole-study results and caveats: For non-spike TCRs, breadth in vaccine recipients resembled that in placebo recipients.

Repertoires were generated with immunoSEQ multiplex PCR, while TCRdb's copy carries only in-frame clones and drops some. Seen here are hundreds of thousands of clones, about 92% observed once, and the top ten hold 3.9%. This chain links TRBV11-1 with TRBJ2-2, with D possibly matching TRBD1 (6 bases). This sequence originates from a human donor who had recovered from COVID-19. The sequencing used peripheral blood, collected after recovery from COVID-19. CDR3 DNA: TGTGCCAGCAACAATAACAGGGCCCTGAACACCGGGGAGCTGTTTTTT. Its translation is CASNNNRALNTGELFF.